This TCR beta chain was obtained from a study of OX40 agonist ivuxolimab in advanced cancers. Study-level findings and limits: The antigens recognized by the expanded peripheral T cells, that is their antigen specificity, were not determined.

Sampling times: baseline, cycle 4 day 1, cycle 7 day 1. As regards this clone: No antigen is known for it.

Assay used: immunoSEQ multiplex PCR; TCRdb lists only in-frame clones, some missing. The table has more than 30,000 clones, about 88% seen once. Sequences were derived from CD4+ or CD8+ T cells sorted from blood, sampled in a trial of the OX40 agonist ivuxolimab. This sequence originates from an adult with an advanced solid tumor such as melanoma, head and neck, liver or kidney cancer.

As DNA, the CDR3 is TGTGCCAGCGTTTCGGTTGGGTCATCCTACAATGAGCAGTTCTTC. Its translation: CASVSVGSSYNEQFF. The rearrangement links TRBV6-1 to TRBJ2-1, with D hard to call. This CDR3 comprises 15 residues. The V gene's germline CDR1 is MNHNS and CDR2 SASEGT. V lost 8 bases and J lost 1, with 15 bases in between.